The clone carrying this T cell receptor (beta chain) appeared once. Antigen specificity is unknown. PCR was performed using 60 Vbeta and 13 Jbeta primers. TCRdb's table, derived via immunoSEQ multiplex PCR, lists solely in-frame clones and lacks some. The sample holds around 130,000 clones, 79% seen once. The sample originates from a study of cytomegalovirus exposure and HLA in healthy donors. Study-level results: Later analysis indicated greater clonal expansion among HLA-associated TCR beta chains than among equally common other chains.

The CDR3 has 15 residues. Trimming took 6 bases from V and 6 from J; bases not matched to a gene: 7. Germline CDR1 is SNHLY and CDR2 is FYNNEI. Sequencing was done on a sample of PBMCs. The receptor comes from a man younger than 35 in good health and CMV-seronegative. The chain has TRBV2 and TRBJ1-6, with 8 bases identical to TRBD1. This chain's CDR3 is CASSAIQGVNSPLHF. The CDR3 bases are TGTGCCAGCAGCGCCATACAGGGGGTTAATTCACCCCTCCACTTT.